This T cell receptor beta chain was identified during a study of technical replicates of blood from a few donors. Assay used: immunoSEQ multiplex PCR; TCRdb lists only in-frame clones, some missing. The data hold some 94,000 clones, with roughly 95% observed a single time. CDR3 length equals 17 residues. V lost 4 bases and J lost 0; bases outside the gene matches: 8. The germline gives CDR1 KGHSH, CDR2 LQKENI. Sequenced material: T cells isolated from PBMCs. This chain links TRBV18 with TRBJ2-1; the match to TRBD1 covers 8 bases. The receptor was isolated from a human donor in good health. The CDR3 DNA reads as TGTGCCAGCTCACAAACCTTTACAGGGGGCTCCTACAATGAGCAGTTCTTC. This gives the protein CASSQTFTGGSYNEQFF.